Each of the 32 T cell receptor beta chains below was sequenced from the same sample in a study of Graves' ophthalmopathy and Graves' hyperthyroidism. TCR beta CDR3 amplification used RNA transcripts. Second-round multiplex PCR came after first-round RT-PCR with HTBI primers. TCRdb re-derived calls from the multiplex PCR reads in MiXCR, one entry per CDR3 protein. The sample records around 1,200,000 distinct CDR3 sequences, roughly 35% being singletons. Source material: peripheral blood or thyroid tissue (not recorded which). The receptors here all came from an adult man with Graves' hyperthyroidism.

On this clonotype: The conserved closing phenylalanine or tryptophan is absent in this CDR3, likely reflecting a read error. In DNA, the CDR3 is TGTGCCAGCAGCTTAGGGGTGCAAGAGACCCAGTACCTC. This translates into CASSLGVQETQYL. The chain has TRBV11-3 and TRBJ2-5; D is undetermined. Germline CDR1 reads SGHNT; CDR2 reads YENEEA. Trimming left V 1 base short and J 2 bases short, with 5 bases between. CDR3 length: 13 residues.

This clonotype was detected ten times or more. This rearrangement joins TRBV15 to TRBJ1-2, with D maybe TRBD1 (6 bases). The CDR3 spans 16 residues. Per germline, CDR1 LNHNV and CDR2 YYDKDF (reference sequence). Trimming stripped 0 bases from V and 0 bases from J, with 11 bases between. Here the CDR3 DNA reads TGTGCCACCAGCAGAGAACCGAGACAGGCTAACTATGGCTACACCTTC. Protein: CATSREPRQANYGYTF.

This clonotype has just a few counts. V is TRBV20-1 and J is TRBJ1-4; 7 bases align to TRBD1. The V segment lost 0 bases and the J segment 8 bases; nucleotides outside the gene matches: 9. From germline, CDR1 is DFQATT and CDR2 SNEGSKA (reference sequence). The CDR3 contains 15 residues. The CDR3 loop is CSARDPRDSREKLFF. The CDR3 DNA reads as TGCAGTGCTAGAGATCCCCGGGACAGTCGCGAAAAACTGTTTTTT.

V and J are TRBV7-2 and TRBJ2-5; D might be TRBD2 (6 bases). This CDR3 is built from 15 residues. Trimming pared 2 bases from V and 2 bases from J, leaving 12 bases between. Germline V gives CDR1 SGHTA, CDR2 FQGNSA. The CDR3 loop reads CASSLSAGPQETQYF. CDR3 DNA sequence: TGTGCCAGCAGCTTAAGTGCGGGACCGCAAGAGACCCAGTACTTC.

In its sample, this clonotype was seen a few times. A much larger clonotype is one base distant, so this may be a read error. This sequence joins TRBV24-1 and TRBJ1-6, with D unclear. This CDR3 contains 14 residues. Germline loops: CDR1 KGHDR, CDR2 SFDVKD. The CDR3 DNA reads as TGTGCCACCAGTATGCCAGAAGATAATCCACCCCTCCACTTT. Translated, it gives CATSMPEDNPPLHF.

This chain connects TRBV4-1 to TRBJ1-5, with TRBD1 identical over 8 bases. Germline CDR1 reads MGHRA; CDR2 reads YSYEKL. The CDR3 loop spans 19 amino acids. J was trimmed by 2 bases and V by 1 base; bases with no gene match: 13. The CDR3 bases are TGCGCCAGCAGCCAAGGGGCGACAGGGGCGACCATAGGCAATCAGCCCCAGCATTTT. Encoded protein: CASSQGATGATIGNQPQHF.

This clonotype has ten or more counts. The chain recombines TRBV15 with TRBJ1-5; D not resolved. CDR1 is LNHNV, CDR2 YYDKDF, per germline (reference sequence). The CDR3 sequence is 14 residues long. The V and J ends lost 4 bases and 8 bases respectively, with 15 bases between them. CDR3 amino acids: CATSTGLGFEPQHF. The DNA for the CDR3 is TGTGCCACCAGCACCGGTCTAGGTTTCGAGCCCCAGCATTTT. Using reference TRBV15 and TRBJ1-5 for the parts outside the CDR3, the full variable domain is DAMVIQNPRYQVTQFGKPVTLSCSQTLNHNVMYWYQQKSSQAPKLLFHYYDKDFNNEADTPDNFQSRRPNTSFCFLDIRSPGLGDTAMYLCATSTGLGFEPQHFGDGTRLSIL.

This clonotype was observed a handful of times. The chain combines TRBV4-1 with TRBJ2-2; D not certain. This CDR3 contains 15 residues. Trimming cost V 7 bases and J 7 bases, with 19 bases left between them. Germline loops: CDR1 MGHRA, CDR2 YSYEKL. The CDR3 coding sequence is TGCGCCAGCACGCGCGAGGACCCGACCGACGGGGAGCTGTTTTTT. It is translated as CASTREDPTDGELFF.

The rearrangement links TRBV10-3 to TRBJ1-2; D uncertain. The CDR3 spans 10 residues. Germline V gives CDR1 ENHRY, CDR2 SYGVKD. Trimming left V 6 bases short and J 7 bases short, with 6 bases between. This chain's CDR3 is CAIRERGYTF. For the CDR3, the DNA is TGTGCCATCAGGGAACGTGGCTACACCTTC.

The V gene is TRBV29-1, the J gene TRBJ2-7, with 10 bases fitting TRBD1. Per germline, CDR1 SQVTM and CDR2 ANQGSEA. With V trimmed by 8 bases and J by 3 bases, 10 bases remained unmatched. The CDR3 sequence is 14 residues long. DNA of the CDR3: TGCAGCACACTGCCCTGGACAGGGGGCTACGAGCAGTACTTC. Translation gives CSTLPWTGGYEQYF.

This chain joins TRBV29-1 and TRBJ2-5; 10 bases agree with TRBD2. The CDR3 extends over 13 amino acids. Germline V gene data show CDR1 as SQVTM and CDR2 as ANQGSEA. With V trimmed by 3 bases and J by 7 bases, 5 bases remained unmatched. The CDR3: CSVDLAGVATQYF. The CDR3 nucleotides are TGCAGCGTTGATCTAGCGGGAGTGGCGACCCAGTACTTC. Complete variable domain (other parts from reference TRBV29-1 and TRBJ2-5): SAVISQKPSRDICQRGTSLTIQCQVDSQVTMMFWYRQQPGQSLTLIATANQGSEATYESGFVIDKFPISRPNLTFSTLTVSNMSPEDSSIYLCSVDLAGVATQYFGPGTRLLVL.

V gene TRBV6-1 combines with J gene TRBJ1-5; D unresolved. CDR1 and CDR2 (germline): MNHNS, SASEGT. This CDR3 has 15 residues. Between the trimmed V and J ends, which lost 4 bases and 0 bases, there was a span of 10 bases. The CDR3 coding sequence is TGTGCCAGCAGTGTCGTAACGCTTAGCAATCAGCCCCAGCATTTT. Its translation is CASSVVTLSNQPQHF.

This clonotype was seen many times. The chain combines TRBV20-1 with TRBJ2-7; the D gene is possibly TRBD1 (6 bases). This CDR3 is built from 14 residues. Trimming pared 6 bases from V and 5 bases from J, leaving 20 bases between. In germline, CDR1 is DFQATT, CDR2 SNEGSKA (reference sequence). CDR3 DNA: TGCAGTGCCACCGCCCCGGACAGAGGGCACGAGCAGTACTTC. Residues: CSATAPDRGHEQYF.

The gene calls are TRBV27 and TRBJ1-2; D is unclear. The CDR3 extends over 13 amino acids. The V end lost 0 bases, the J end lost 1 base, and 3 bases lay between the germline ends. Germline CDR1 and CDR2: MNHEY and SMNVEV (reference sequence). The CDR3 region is CASSLSNNYGYTF. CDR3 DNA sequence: TGTGCCAGCAGTTTATCCAATAACTATGGCTACACCTTC.

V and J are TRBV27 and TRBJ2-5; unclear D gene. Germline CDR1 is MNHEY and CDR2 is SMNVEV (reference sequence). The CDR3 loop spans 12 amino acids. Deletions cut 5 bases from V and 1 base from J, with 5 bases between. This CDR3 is CASSHLQETQYF. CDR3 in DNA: TGTGCCAGCAGTCACCTCCAAGAGACCCAGTACTTC.

The CDR3 loop is CASSFRTSYGYTF. Written as DNA, the CDR3 is TGTGCCAGCAGTTTTCGGACTTCCTATGGCTACACCTTC. This chain uses TRBV12-3 or TRBV12-4 with TRBJ1-2, with unresolved D. The CDR3 contains 13 residues. With 3 bases removed from V and 4 bases from J, the gap between germline ends came to 9 bases.

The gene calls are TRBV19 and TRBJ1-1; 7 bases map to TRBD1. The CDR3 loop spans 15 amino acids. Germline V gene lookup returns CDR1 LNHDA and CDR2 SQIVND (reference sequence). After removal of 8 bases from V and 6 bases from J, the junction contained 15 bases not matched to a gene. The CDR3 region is CASLPTGQQLSEAFF. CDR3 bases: TGTGCCAGTTTACCGACGGGACAGCAGCTCTCTGAAGCTTTCTTT.

CDR3 bases: TGCGCCAGCGGACAGGGGAAGAATCAGCCCCAGCATTTT. This translates into CASGQGKNQPQHF. This rearrangement joins TRBV10-2 to TRBJ1-5; 9 nucleotides line up with TRBD1. The J segment lost 4 bases and the V segment lost 8 bases, leaving 3 bases of the junction unmatched. From germline, CDR1 is WSHSY and CDR2 SAAADI. This CDR3 contains 13 residues.

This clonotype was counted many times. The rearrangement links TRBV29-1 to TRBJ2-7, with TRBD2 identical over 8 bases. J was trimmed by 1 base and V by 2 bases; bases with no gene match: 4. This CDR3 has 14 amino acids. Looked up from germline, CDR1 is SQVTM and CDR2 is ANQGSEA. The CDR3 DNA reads TGCAGCGTTGAACGAGCGGGGGAGTCCTACGAGCAGTACTTC. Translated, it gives CSVERAGESYEQYF.

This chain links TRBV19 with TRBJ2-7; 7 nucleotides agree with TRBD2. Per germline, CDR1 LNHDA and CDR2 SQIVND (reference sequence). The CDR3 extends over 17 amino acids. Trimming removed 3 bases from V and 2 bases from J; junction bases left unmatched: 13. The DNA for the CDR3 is TGTGCCAGTAGTATGATCCTACTCCGGGGGGATCCCTACGAGCAGTACTTC. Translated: CASSMILLRGDPYEQYF.

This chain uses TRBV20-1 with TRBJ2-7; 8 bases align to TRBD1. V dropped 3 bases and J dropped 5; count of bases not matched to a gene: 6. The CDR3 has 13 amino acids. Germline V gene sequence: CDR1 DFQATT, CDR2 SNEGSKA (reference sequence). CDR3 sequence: CSARTGVGNEQYF. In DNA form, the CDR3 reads TGCAGTGCTAGGACAGGGGTCGGGAACGAGCAGTACTTC.

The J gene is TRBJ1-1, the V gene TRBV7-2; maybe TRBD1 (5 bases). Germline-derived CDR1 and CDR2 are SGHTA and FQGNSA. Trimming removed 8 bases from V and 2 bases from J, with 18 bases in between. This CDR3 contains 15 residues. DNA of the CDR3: TGTGCCAGCTTTAGGGACGGCGCGTTCAACACTGAAGCTTTCTTT. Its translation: CASFRDGAFNTEAFF.

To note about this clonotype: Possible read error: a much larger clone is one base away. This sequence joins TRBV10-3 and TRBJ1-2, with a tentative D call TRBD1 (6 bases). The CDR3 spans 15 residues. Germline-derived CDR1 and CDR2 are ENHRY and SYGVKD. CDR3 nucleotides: TGTGCCAGCAGTTATTCTCGGACAGCTAACTATGGCCACACCTTC. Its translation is CASSYSRTANYGHTF.

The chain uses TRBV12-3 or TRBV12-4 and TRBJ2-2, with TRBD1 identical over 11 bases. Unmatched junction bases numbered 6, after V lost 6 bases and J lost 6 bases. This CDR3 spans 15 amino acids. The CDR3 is CASRRDRGFPGELFF. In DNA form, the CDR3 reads TGTGCCAGCAGGCGGGACAGGGGGTTCCCCGGGGAGCTGTTTTTT.

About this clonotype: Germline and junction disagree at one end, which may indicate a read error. The CDR3 DNA is TGCAGTGCTAGAAAGGGCGGTAGCAACCAGCCCCAGCATTTT. This translates into CSARKGGSNQPQHF. V usage is TRBV20-1 and J usage is TRBJ1-5; unclear D gene. CDR3 length: 14 amino acids. Germline CDR1 is DFQATT and CDR2 is SNEGSKA (reference sequence).

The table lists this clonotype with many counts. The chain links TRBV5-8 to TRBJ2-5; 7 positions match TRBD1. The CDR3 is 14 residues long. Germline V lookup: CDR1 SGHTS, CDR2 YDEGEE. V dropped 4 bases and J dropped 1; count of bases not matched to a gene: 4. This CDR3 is CASSHGTAQETQYF. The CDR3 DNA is TGTGCCAGCAGCCACGGGACAGCCCAAGAGACCCAGTACTTC.

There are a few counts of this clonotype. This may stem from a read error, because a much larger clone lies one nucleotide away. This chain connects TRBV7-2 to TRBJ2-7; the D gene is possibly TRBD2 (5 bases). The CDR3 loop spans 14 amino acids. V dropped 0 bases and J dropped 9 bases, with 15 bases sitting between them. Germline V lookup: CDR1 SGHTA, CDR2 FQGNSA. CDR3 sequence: CASSLAGRGGGQYF. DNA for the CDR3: TGTGCCAGCAGCTTAGCGGGCCGAGGCGGAGGGCAGTACTTC. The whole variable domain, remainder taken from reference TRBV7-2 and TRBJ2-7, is GAGVSQSPSNKVTEKGKDVELRCDPISGHTALYWYRQSLGQGLEFLIYFQGNSAPDKSGLPSDRFSAERTGGSVSTLTIQRTQQEDSAVYLCASSLAGRGGGQYFGPGTRLTVT.

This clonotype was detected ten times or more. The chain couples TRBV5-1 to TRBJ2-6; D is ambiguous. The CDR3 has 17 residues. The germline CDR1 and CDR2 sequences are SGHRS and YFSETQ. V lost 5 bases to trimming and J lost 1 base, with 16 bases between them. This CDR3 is CASRPTTVGSGANVLTF. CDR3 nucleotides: TGCGCCAGCAGACCCACGACCGTGGGTTCTGGGGCCAACGTCCTGACTTTC.

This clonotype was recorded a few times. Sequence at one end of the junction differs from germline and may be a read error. CDR3 protein: CANSPSGLIRETQYF. CDR3 sequence (DNA): TGTGCCAACAGCCCGTCAGGACTCATCCGGGAGACCCAGTACTTC. The rearrangement links TRBV14 to TRBJ2-5; the D gene is possibly TRBD2 (5 bases). The CDR3 spans 15 residues. Germline-derived CDR1 and CDR2 are SGHDN and FVKESK. Variable domain in full (rest from reference TRBV14 and TRBJ2-5): EAGVTQFPSHSVIEKGQTVTLRCDPISGHDNLYWYRRVMGKEIKFLLHFVKESKQDESGMPNNRFLAERTGGTYSTLKVQPAELEDSGVYFCANSPSGLIRETQYFGPGTRLLVL.

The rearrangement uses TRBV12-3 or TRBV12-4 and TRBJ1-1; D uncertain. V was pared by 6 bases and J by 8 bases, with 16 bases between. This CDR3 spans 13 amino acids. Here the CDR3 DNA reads TGTGCCAGCAGCCTCTCGGTTGGTAGCGAAGCTTTCTTT. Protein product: CASSLSVGSEAFF.

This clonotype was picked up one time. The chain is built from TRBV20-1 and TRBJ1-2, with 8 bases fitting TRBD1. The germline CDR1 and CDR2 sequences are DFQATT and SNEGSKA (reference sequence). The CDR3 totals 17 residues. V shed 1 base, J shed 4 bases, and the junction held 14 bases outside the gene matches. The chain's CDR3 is CSARAPPGQGLFYGYTF. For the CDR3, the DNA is TGCAGTGCTAGAGCCCCCCCTGGACAGGGATTATTCTATGGCTACACCTTC.

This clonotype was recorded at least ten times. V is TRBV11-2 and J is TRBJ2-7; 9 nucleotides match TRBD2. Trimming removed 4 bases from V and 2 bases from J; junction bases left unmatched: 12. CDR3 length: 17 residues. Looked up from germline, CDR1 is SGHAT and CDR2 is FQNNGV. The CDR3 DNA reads TGTGCCAGCAGCTACTTAGGTAGCGGGAGTAGCGCCTACGAGCAGTACTTC. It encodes CASSYLGSGSSAYEQYF. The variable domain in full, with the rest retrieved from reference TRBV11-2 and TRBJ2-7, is EAGVAQSPRYKIIEKRQSVAFWCNPISGHATLYWYQQILGQGPKLLIQFQNNGVVDDSQLPKDRFSAERLKGVDSTLKIQPAKLEDSAVYLCASSYLGSGSSAYEQYFGPGTRLTVT.